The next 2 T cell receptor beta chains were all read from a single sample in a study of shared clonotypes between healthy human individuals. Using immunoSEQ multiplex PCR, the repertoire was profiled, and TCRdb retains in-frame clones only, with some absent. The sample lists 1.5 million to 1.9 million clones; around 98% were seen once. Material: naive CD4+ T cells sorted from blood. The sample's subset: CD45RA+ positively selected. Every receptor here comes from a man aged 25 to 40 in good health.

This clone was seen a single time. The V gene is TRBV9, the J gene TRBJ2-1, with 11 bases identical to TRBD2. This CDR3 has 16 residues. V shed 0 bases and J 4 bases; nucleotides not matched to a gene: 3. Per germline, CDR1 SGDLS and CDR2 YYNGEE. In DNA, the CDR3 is TGTGCCAGCAGCGTAGGGGGACTAGCGGAGTACAATGAGCAGTTCTTC. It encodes CASSVGGLAEYNEQFF.

CDR3 DNA sequence: TGTGCCAGCAGCTTGGCCGGGGAGGTCTCCTATGGCTACACCTTC. This translates into CASSLAGEVSYGYTF. The chain has TRBV5-5 and TRBJ1-2; D gene unclear. CDR3 length: 15 amino acids. CDR1 and CDR2 (germline): SGHKS, YYEKEE (reference sequence). V lost 0 bases, J lost 4 bases, and 13 bases lay in between.